This T cell receptor beta chain was sequenced in a study of naive and memory T cell subsets. CDR1 and CDR2 (germline): MGHDK, SYGVNS. Trimming cost V 5 bases and J 1 base, with 14 bases left between them. The CDR3 length is 15 residues. Both TRBC1 and TRBC2 were covered by a beta constant-region primer of two equimolar oligonucleotides. MiXCR, run by TCRdb on the UMI-ligation and nested PCR reads, gives a single entry per CDR3 protein. The sample holds tens of thousands of distinct CDR3 sequences; around 13% are singletons and the top ten take roughly 0.84%. What was sequenced was central memory CD4+ T cells from blood. This clonotype was obtained from a human donor in good health. The chain carries TRBV25-1 and TRBJ2-5; D not certain. CDR3 DNA: TGTGCCAGCAGTTCTCTATCAGGCAGCCAAGAGACCCAGTACTTC. Amino acids: CASSSLSGSQETQYF.